This T cell receptor (beta chain) was documented in a study of PD-L1 blockade in urothelial cancer. The time point denotes: pretreatment peripheral blood. This clone was seen only a few times. Sequenced by immunoSEQ multiplex PCR; TCRdb stores in-frame clones only, minus some. The data hold tens of thousands of clones, with 87% observed a single time. This CDR3 spans 14 amino acids. Per the germline V gene, CDR1 is LGHNA and CDR2 is YSLEER. The V and J ends lost 4 bases and 5 bases, in that order; junction bases with no gene match: 4. The clonotype originates from a woman between 55 and 75 years old with urothelial cancer. The chain couples TRBV4-3 to TRBJ2-1, with 8 bases matching TRBD2. This material consisted of PBMCs, taken around atezolizumab (anti-PD-L1) treatment. Here the CDR3 reads CASSPGGGDNEQFF. In nucleotides, the CDR3 is TGCGCCAGCAGCCCGGGAGGGGGGGACAATGAGCAGTTCTTC.